The 30 T cell receptor beta chains reported below all come from one sample, sequenced in a study of beta chain features in type 1 diabetes. Study-level findings and limits: In every one of the four CD4+ subsets, TCRB CDR3s were moderately but significantly shorter in Type 1 diabetes patients.

TCRB transcripts that were expressed got sequenced, as all of the isolated RNA had been reverse transcribed. Data came from immunoSEQ multiplex PCR; TCRdb stores just in-frame clones and leaves some out. The sample records 300,000 or so clones, 9.3% being singletons. No antigen has been assigned to these receptors. Sequencing was performed on central memory CD4+ T cells from blood. The origin of the receptors is a man younger than 45 with type 1 diabetes.

J is TRBJ2-5 and V is TRBV19; D ambiguous. Germline lookup yields CDR1 LNHDA and CDR2 SQIVND (reference sequence). Trimming pared 8 bases from V and 2 bases from J, leaving 12 bases between. CDR3 size: 13 residues. In DNA, the CDR3 is TGTGCCAGTTCTCCACACAGACAAGAGACCCAGTACTTC. It specifies CASSPHRQETQYF.

This clone has only a few counts. V is TRBV29-1 and J is TRBJ2-7; D might be TRBD1 (6 bases). Trimming stripped 4 bases from V and 1 base from J, with 17 bases between. Germline V gene data show CDR1 as SQVTM and CDR2 as ANQGSEA. The CDR3 has 15 residues. The CDR3 DNA reads TGCAGCGTTGTAGGGCAGGGACACCGGTCCTACGAGCAGTACTTC. It specifies CSVVGQGHRSYEQYF.

The rearrangement uses TRBV5-1 and TRBJ2-5; maybe TRBD2 (5 bases). The CDR3 runs to 15 residues. V was cut by 4 bases and J by 5 bases, with 18 bases left in between. The germline CDR1 and CDR2 sequences are SGHRS and YFSETQ. In DNA, the CDR3 is TGCGCCAGCAGCCGAGACGGGGAAAGGCGGGAGACCCAGTACTTC. It codes for CASSRDGERRETQYF.

This clone was seen more than once but under ten times. In the same sample, other DNA sequences code for this CDR3. The V gene is TRBV5-6, the J gene TRBJ1-2, with a tentative D call TRBD1 (5 bases). Germline values: CDR1 SGHDT, CDR2 YYEEEE. There are 11 residues in the CDR3. With 3 bases removed from V and 8 bases from J, the gap between germline ends came to 8 bases. CDR3 region: CASSSRGGYTF. CDR3 nucleotide sequence: TGTGCCAGCAGCTCAAGGGGAGGCTACACCTTC.

The chain employs TRBV11-3 and TRBJ2-3, with D hard to call. V was shortened by 5 bases and J by 6 bases, with 12 bases between the two germline ends. CDR3 size: 13 residues. Germline V lookup: CDR1 SGHNT, CDR2 YENEEA. In nucleotides, the CDR3 is TGTGCCAGCAGCCACGGACCTGGGGATACGCAGTATTTT. Translating it yields CASSHGPGDTQYF.

The rearrangement links TRBV5-6 to TRBJ1-1, with D uncertain. This CDR3 comprises 14 residues. V was cut by 2 bases and J by 3 bases, with 11 bases left in between. Germline CDR1 SGHDT, CDR2 YYEEEE. CDR3 protein: CASSFDAGYTEAFF. DNA for the CDR3: TGTGCCAGCAGCTTTGATGCCGGATACACTGAAGCTTTCTTT.

The CDR3 sequence: CASSLGITGGASQETQYF. The CDR3 DNA reads TGTGCCAGCAGCTTGGGGATTACAGGGGGCGCTTCCCAAGAGACCCAGTACTTC. The V call is TRBV7-2, the J call TRBJ2-5, with TRBD1 identical over 9 bases. Germline V CDR1 and CDR2: SGHTA, FQGNSA. Trimming at V came to 3 bases and at J to 1 base, leaving 12 bases not matched to a gene. CDR3 length: 18 amino acids.

CDR3 region: CASSRRDRATEQFF. In nucleotides, the CDR3 is TGTGCCAGCAGCCGCCGGGACAGGGCAACTGAGCAGTTCTTC. The V gene is TRBV7-9, the J gene TRBJ2-1, with 9 bases aligning to TRBD1. V lost 5 bases, J lost 9 bases, and 8 bases stayed unmatched. This CDR3 has 14 residues. Germline CDR1 is SEHNR and CDR2 is FQNEAQ (reference sequence).

In its sample, this clone was seen a few times. V gene TRBV5-1 combines with J gene TRBJ2-7; 9 positions match TRBD2. J lost 2 bases, V lost 3 bases, and 3 bases had no gene match. The length of the CDR3 is 14 residues. Germline V gives CDR1 SGHRS, CDR2 YFSETQ. CDR3 protein: CASSSGLATYEQYF. DNA of the CDR3: TGCGCCAGCAGCTCGGGACTAGCAACCTACGAGCAGTACTTC.

The chain carries TRBV5-1 and TRBJ2-2, with D perhaps TRBD2 (6 bases). CDR1 is SGHRS and CDR2 is YFSETQ in the germline V gene. The V and J ends lost 4 bases and 4 bases respectively, with 17 bases between them. This CDR3 comprises 16 residues. The CDR3 DNA is TGCGCCAGCAGCCTCCGGACCCACGGGGGCACCGGGGAGCTGTTTTTT. Translation: CASSLRTHGGTGELFF.

Of note for this clone: The junction differs from germline at one of its ends, possibly a read error. V gene TRBV20-1 combines with J gene TRBJ2-1; TRBD2 agrees at 10 bases. The CDR3 runs to 11 residues. From germline, CDR1 is DFQATT and CDR2 SNEGSKA (reference sequence). CDR3 bases: TGCAGTGCCGGACGTAGCGGGGGGCCTATCTTC. As protein: CSAGRSGGPIF.

This sequence joins TRBV9 and TRBJ1-4, with D possibly matching TRBD1 (5 bases). The germline V gene encodes CDR1 SGDLS and CDR2 YYNGEE. The CDR3 runs 15 residues. Trimming cost V 3 bases and J 7 bases, with 16 bases left between them. The chain's CDR3 is CASSGAGTGAEKLFF. The CDR3 region has the DNA TGTGCCAGCAGCGGGGCCGGGACCGGGGCTGAAAAACTGTTTTTT.

The chain combines TRBV5-4 with TRBJ2-1; 8 nucleotides match TRBD2. CDR3 length: 15 residues. Germline V lookup: CDR1 SGHNT, CDR2 YYREEE (reference sequence). The V and J ends lost 0 bases and 6 bases, in that order; junction bases with no gene match: 5. CDR3 DNA: TGTGCCAGCAGCTTGGTTTTTACTAGCGGCAATGAGCAGTTCTTC. Its translation is CASSLVFTSGNEQFF.

This clone was seen more than once but under ten times. The chain carries TRBV10-3 and TRBJ1-2; D unresolved. The germline V gene encodes CDR1 ENHRY and CDR2 SYGVKD. Trimming removed 4 bases from V and 6 bases from J, with 12 bases in between. The CDR3 consists of 13 residues. This chain's CDR3 is CAISVTGVDGYTF. The CDR3, as DNA: TGTGCCATCAGTGTGACGGGTGTAGATGGCTACACCTTC.

This clone was observed a handful of times. The chain combines TRBV29-1 with TRBJ1-2; 7 bases are a match to TRBD1. The CDR3 has 11 residues. After removal of 4 bases from V and 11 bases from J, the junction contained 7 bases not matched to a gene. The germline gives CDR1 SQVTM, CDR2 ANQGSEA. CDR3: CSVGDRVSYTF. The DNA for the CDR3 is TGCAGCGTTGGAGACAGGGTTTCTTACACCTTC.

This chain joins TRBV7-9 and TRBJ2-1; D might be TRBD2 (5 bases). The germline V and J ends were trimmed by 1 base and 0 bases, with 10 bases remaining between them. The CDR3 length is 16 residues. Germline CDR1 and CDR2: SEHNR and FQNEAQ (reference sequence). CDR3 sequence: CASSLDSGNSYNEQFF. The CDR3 DNA reads TGTGCCAGCAGCTTAGATTCGGGGAACTCCTACAATGAGCAGTTCTTC.

This chain joins TRBV5-6 and TRBJ2-5, with D tentatively TRBD1 or TRBD2 (5 bases each). The CDR3 is 16 residues long. Germline V gene sequence: CDR1 SGHDT, CDR2 YYEEEE. V was clipped by 4 bases and J by 1 base, with 17 bases between them. The CDR3 loop reads CASSALGDQSQETQYF. The DNA of the CDR3 is TGTGCCAGCAGCGCATTAGGGGACCAGTCCCAAGAGACCCAGTACTTC. The full variable domain, rest sourced from reference TRBV5-6 and TRBJ2-5, is DAGVTQSPTHLIKTRGQQVTLRCSPKSGHDTVSWYQQALGQGPQFIFQYYEEEERQRGNFPDRFSGHQFPNYSSELNVNALLLGDSALYLCASSALGDQSQETQYFGPGTRLLVL.

This chain links TRBV5-1 with TRBJ1-2; 10 bases are shared with TRBD1. V gave up 3 bases and J gave up 6 bases; unmatched junction bases: 2. Germline values: CDR1 SGHRS, CDR2 YFSETQ. The CDR3 covers 13 residues. This CDR3 is CASSSGTGDGYTF. CDR3 coding DNA: TGCGCCAGCAGCTCCGGGACAGGGGATGGCTACACCTTC.

Concerning this clone: This sample includes further DNA sequences coding for the same CDR3. This chain joins TRBV4-3 and TRBJ1-4, with D possibly being TRBD1 (5 bases). The CDR3 contains 16 residues. Germline assignment: CDR1 LGHNA and CDR2 YSLEER. The V end lost 0 bases, the J end lost 2 bases, and 10 bases lay between the germline ends. The CDR3 protein is CASSQDLGGTNEKLFF. The CDR3 DNA sequence: TGCGCCAGCAGCCAAGATTTGGGGGGTACTAATGAAAAACTGTTTTTT.

The table lists this clone with many counts. The chain couples TRBV5-1 to TRBJ2-2; TRBD1 matches at 7 bases. V was clipped by 3 bases and J by 4 bases; unmatched bases: 3. Germline CDR1 SGHRS, CDR2 YFSETQ. This CDR3 is built from 14 residues. CDR3 in amino acids: CASSSAGGTGELFF. In DNA form, the CDR3 reads TGCGCCAGCAGCTCCGCAGGGGGCACCGGGGAGCTGTTTTTT. The full variable domain, completed using reference TRBV5-1 and TRBJ2-2, is KAGVTQTPRYLIKTRGQQVTLSCSPISGHRSVSWYQQTPGQGLQFLFEYFSETQRNKGNFPGRFSGRQFSNSRSEMNVSTLELGDSALYLCASSSAGGTGELFFGEGSRLTVL.

The gene calls are TRBV6-5 and TRBJ2-5; D unclear. This CDR3 has 14 residues. Germline V gives CDR1 MNHEY, CDR2 SVGAGI. Trimming left V 0 bases short and J 1 base short, with 6 bases between. The CDR3 DNA sequence: TGTGCCAGCAGTTACTCAGGGTTCCAAGAGACCCAGTACTTC. Protein product: CASSYSGFQETQYF.

This clone was counted a few times. V gene TRBV5-1 combines with J gene TRBJ2-7; D is undetermined. The V end lost 2 bases, the J end lost 1 base, and 10 bases lay between the germline ends. CDR1 is SGHRS and CDR2 is YFSETQ in the germline V gene. This CDR3 has 14 residues. As DNA, the CDR3 is TGCGCCAGCAGCTTTCTGGACGGTTCCTACGAGCAGTACTTC. It yields the protein CASSFLDGSYEQYF.

The chain uses TRBV11-2 and TRBJ2-5; D may be TRBD2 (5 bases). CDR3 length: 15 residues. V dropped 2 bases and J dropped 5 bases, with 15 bases sitting between them. Germline V lookup: CDR1 SGHAT, CDR2 FQNNGV. CDR3 in amino acids: CASSLRTAPVETQYF. CDR3 in DNA: TGTGCCAGCAGCTTACGGACTGCCCCAGTGGAGACCCAGTACTTC. Filled out from reference TRBV11-2 and TRBJ2-5, the complete variable domain reads EAGVAQSPRYKIIEKRQSVAFWCNPISGHATLYWYQQILGQGPKLLIQFQNNGVVDDSQLPKDRFSAERLKGVDSTLKIQPAKLEDSAVYLCASSLRTAPVETQYFGPGTRLLVL.

This clone was counted a few times. This sequence joins TRBV27 and TRBJ2-7; 13 bases agree with TRBD2. The ends lost 6 bases at V and 0 bases at J; junction bases unmatched: 8. Germline CDR1 is MNHEY and CDR2 is SMNVEV (reference sequence). This CDR3 has 17 residues. The CDR3 protein is CASSGLAGDSSSYEQYF. Written as DNA, the CDR3 is TGTGCCAGCAGCGGACTAGCGGGGGATTCGAGCTCCTACGAGCAGTACTTC.

The rearrangement joins TRBV10-3 to TRBJ1-1; D remains ambiguous. This CDR3 comprises 13 residues. V was shortened by 4 bases and J by 1 base, with 7 bases between the two germline ends. CDR1 and CDR2 from the germline V gene are ENHRY and SYGVKD. CDR3 coding DNA: TGTGCCATCAGTGTAGAGGGGAACACTGAAGCTTTCTTT. Encoded protein: CAISVEGNTEAFF.

V usage is TRBV7-6 and J usage is TRBJ2-3; D is undetermined. The V gene lost 5 bases and the J gene lost 0 bases, with 12 bases spanning the gap. Looked up from germline, CDR1 is SGHVS and CDR2 is FNYEAQ. CDR3 length: 15 amino acids. CDR3 sequence reads: CASSPNTGSTDTQYF. The CDR3 DNA reads TGTGCCAGCAGCCCCAATACGGGTAGCACAGATACGCAGTATTTT.

On this clone: A clone one base away is much larger, so this may be a read error. Distinct nucleotide sequences in the sample also encode this CDR3. This chain uses TRBV11-2 with TRBJ2-5; D remains ambiguous. Germline V gene data show CDR1 as SGHAT and CDR2 as FQNNGV. The CDR3 has 11 residues. V lost 5 bases to trimming and J lost 3 bases, with 4 bases between them. The CDR3 region is CASSQEETQYF. CDR3 nucleotides: TGTGCCAGCAGCCAAGAAGAGACCCAGTACTTC. The complete variable domain, with remaining parts taken from reference TRBV11-2 and TRBJ2-5, reads EAGVAQSPRYKIIEKRQSVAFWCNPISGHATLYWYQQILGQGPKLLIQFQNNGVVDDSQLPKDRFSAERLKGVDSTLKIQPAKLEDSAVYLCASSQEETQYFGPGTRLLVL.

The chain combines TRBV10-3 with TRBJ1-1; 7 bases agree with TRBD1. In germline, CDR1 is ENHRY, CDR2 SYGVKD. Trimming at V came to 6 bases and at J to 9 bases, leaving 16 bases not matched to a gene. This CDR3 comprises 15 residues. The CDR3 coding sequence is TGTGCCATCAGCGGACAACGGGACAGTATCTTAAAAGCTTTCTTT. It codes for CAISGQRDSILKAFF.

The chain uses TRBV4-1 and TRBJ2-6; D uncertain. The germline V and J ends were trimmed by 0 bases and 0 bases, with 12 bases remaining between them. Germline V gives CDR1 MGHRA, CDR2 YSYEKL. This CDR3 has 18 residues. Written as DNA, the CDR3 is TGCGCCAGCAGCCAAGACTATGCACCTGGCTCTGGGGCCAACGTCCTGACTTTC. Its translation: CASSQDYAPGSGANVLTF.

The chain recombines TRBV19 with TRBJ1-2, with unresolved D. The germline V gene has CDR1 LNHDA and CDR2 SQIVND (reference sequence). The CDR3 runs 14 residues. Trimming stripped 1 base from V and 3 bases from J, with 9 bases between. The DNA for the CDR3 is TGTGCCAGTAGTATAGCGATTTCCGACTATGGCTACACCTTC. Protein: CASSIAISDYGYTF.